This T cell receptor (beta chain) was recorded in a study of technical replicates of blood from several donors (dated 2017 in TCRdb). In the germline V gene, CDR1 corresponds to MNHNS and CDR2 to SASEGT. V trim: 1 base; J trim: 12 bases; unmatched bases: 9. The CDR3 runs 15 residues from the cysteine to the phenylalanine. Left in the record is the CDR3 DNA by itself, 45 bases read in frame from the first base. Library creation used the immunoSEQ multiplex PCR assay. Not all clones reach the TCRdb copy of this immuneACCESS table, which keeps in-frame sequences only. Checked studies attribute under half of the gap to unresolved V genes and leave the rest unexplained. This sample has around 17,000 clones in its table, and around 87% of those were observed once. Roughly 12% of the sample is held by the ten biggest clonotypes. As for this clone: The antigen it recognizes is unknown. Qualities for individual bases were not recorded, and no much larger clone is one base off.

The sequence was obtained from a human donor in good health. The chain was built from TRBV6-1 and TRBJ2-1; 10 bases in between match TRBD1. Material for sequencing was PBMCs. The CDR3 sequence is CASSEEPGQGVWQFF. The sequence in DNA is TGTGCCAGCAGTGAAGAGCCAGGACAGGGGGTATGGCAGTTCTTC.